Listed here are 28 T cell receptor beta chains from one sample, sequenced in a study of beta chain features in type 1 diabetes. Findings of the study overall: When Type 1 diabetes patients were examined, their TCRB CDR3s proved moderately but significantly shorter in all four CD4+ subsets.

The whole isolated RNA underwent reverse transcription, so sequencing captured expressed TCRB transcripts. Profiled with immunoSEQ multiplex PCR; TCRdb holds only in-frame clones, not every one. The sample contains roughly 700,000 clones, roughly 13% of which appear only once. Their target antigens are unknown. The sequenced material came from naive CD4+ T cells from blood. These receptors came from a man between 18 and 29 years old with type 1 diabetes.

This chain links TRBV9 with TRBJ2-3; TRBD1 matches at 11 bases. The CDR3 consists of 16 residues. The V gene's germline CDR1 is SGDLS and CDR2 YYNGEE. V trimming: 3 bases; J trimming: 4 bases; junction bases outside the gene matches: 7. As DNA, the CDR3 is TGTGCCAGCAGCGCCTTAGGACAGGGGGCATCAGATACGCAGTATTTT. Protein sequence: CASSALGQGASDTQYF.

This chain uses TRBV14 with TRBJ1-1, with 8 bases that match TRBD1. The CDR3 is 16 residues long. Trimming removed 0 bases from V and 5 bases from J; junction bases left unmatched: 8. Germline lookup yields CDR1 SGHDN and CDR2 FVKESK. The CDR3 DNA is TGTGCCAGCAGCCAAGAGCCCGGACAGGGTAGAACTGAAGCTTTCTTT. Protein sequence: CASSQEPGQGRTEAFF.

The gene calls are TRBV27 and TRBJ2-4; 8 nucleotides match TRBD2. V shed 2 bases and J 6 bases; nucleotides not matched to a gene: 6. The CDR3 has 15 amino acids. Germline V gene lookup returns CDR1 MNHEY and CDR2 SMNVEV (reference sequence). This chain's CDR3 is CASSLEGLGGNIQYF. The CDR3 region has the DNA TGTGCCAGCAGTTTAGAGGGACTAGGCGGAAACATTCAGTACTTC.

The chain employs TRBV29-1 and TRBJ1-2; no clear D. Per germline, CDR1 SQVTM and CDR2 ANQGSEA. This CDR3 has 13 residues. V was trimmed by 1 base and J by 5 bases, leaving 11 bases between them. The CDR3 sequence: CSVEGEQRYGYTF. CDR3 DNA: TGCAGCGTTGAAGGAGAGCAACGTTATGGCTACACCTTC. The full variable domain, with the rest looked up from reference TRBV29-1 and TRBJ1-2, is SAVISQKPSRDICQRGTSLTIQCQVDSQVTMMFWYRQQPGQSLTLIATANQGSEATYESGFVIDKFPISRPNLTFSTLTVSNMSPEDSSIYLCSVEGEQRYGYTFGSGTRLTVV.

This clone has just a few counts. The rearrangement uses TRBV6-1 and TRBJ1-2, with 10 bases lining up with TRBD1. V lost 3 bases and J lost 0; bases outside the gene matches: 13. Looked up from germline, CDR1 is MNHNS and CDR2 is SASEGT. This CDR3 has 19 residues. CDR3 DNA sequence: TGTGCCAGCAGTGATGCTCCGGGACAGGGGTCTGGGACTAACTATGGCTACACCTTC. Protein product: CASSDAPGQGSGTNYGYTF.

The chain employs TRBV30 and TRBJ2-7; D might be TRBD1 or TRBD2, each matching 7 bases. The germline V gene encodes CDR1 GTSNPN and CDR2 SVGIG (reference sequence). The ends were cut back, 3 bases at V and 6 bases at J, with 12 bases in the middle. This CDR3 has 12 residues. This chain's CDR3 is CAWSRGGPEQYF. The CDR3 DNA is TGTGCCTGGAGCAGGGGGGGTCCCGAGCAGTACTTC.

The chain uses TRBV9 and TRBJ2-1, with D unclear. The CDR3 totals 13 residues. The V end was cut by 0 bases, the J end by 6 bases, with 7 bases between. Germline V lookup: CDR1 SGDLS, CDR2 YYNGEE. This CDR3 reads CASSVAAINEQFF. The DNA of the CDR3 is TGTGCCAGCAGCGTAGCCGCAATCAATGAGCAGTTCTTC.

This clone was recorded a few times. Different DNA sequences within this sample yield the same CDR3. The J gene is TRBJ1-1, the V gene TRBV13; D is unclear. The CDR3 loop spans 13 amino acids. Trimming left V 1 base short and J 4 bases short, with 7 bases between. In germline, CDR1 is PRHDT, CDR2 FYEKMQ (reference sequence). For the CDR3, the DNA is TGTGCCAGCAGCTTAGTGCGGGGCACTGAAGCTTTCTTT. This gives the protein CASSLVRGTEAFF.

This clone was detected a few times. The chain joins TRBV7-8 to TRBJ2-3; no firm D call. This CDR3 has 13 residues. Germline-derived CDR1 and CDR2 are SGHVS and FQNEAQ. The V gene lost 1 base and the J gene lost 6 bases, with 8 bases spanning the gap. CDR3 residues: CASSLESWDTQYF. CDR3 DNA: TGTGCCAGCAGCTTAGAGAGTTGGGATACGCAGTATTTT.

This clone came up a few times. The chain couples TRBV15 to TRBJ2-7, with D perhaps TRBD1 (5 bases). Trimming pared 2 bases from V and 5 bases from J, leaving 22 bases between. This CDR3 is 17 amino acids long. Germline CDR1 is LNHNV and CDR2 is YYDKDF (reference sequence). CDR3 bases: TGTGCCACCAGCAGAAGCTTGGGTTACAGGCCTGGGGACGAGCAGTACTTC. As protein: CATSRSLGYRPGDEQYF. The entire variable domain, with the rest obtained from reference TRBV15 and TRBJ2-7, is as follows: DAMVIQNPRYQVTQFGKPVTLSCSQTLNHNVMYWYQQKSSQAPKLLFHYYDKDFNNEADTPDNFQSRRPNTSFCFLDIRSPGLGDTAMYLCATSRSLGYRPGDEQYFGPGTRLTVT.

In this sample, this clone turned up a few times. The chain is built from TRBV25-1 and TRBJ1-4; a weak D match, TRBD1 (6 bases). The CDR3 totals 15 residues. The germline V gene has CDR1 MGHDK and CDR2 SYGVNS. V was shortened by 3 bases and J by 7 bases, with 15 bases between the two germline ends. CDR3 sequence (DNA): TGTGCCAGCAGTGACCCCAGGGGTAAGGGTGAAAAACTGTTTTTT. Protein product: CASSDPRGKGEKLFF.

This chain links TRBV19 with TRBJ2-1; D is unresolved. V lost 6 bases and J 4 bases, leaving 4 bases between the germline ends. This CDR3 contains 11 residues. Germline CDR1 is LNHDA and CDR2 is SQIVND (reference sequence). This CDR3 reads CASRFYNEQFF. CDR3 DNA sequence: TGTGCCAGTAGGTTTTACAATGAGCAGTTCTTC.

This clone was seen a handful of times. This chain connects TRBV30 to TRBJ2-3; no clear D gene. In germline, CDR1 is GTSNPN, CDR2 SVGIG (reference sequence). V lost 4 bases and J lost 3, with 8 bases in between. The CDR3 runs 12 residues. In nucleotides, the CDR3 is TGTGCCTGGACTTACGGGACAGATACGCAGTATTTT. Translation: CAWTYGTDTQYF. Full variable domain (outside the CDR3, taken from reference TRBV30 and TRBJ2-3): SQTIHQWPATLVQPVGSPLSLECTVEGTSNPNLYWYRQAAGRGLQLLFYSVGIGQISSEVPQNLSASRPQDRQFILSSKKLLLSDSGFYLCAWTYGTDTQYFGPGTRLTVL.

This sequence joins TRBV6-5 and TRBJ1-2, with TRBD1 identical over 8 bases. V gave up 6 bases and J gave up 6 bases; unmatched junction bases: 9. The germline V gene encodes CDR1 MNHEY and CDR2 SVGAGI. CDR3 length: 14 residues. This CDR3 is CASSQQGQGDGYTF. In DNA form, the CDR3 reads TGTGCCAGCAGCCAACAAGGACAGGGTGATGGCTACACCTTC.

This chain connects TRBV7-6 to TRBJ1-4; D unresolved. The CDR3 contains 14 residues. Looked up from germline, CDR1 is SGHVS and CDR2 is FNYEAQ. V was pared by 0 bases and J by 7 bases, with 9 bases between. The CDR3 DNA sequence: TGTGCCAGCAGCTTAGCTGTTGATTCTGAAAAACTGTTTTTT. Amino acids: CASSLAVDSEKLFF.

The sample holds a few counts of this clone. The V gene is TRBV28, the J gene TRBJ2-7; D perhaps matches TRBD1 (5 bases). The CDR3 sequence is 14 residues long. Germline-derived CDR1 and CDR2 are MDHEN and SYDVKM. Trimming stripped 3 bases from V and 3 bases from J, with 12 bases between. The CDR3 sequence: CASSLAFRVYEQYF. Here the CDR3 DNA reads TGTGCCAGCAGTTTGGCCTTCAGGGTCTACGAGCAGTACTTC.

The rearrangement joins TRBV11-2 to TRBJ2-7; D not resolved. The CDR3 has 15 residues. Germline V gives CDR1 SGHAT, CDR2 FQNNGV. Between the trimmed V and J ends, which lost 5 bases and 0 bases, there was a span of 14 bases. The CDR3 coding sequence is TGTGCCAGCAGCCCGCAATCGCTACACTCCTACGAGCAGTACTTC. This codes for CASSPQSLHSYEQYF.

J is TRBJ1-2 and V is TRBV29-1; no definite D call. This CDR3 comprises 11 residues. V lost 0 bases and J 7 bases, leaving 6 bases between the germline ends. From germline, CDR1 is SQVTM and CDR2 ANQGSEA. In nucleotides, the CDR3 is TGCAGCGTTGAAGATACGGGTGGCTACACCTTC. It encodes CSVEDTGGYTF.

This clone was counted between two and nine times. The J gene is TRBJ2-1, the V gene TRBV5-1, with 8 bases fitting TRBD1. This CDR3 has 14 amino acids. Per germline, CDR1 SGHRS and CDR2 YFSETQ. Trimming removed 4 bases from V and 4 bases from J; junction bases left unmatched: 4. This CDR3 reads CASSGTGTYNEQFF. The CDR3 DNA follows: TGCGCCAGCAGCGGGACAGGAACGTACAATGAGCAGTTCTTC.

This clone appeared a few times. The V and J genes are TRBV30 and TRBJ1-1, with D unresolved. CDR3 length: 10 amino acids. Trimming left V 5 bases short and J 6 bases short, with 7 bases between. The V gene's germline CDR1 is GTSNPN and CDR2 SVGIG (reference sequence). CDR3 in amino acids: CAWGRAEAFF. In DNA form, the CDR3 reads TGTGCCTGGGGAAGGGCTGAAGCTTTCTTT.

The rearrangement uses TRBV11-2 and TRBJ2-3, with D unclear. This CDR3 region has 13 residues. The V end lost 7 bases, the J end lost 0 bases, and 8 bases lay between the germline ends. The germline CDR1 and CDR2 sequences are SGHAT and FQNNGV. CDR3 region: CASNQGSTDTQYF. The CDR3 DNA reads TGTGCCAGCAACCAAGGCAGCACAGATACGCAGTATTTT.

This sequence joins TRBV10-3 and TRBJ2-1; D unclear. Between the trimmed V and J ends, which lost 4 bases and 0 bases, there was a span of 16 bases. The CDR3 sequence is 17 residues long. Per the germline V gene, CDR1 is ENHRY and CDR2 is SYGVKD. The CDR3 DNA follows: TGTGCCATCAGTGGGTTTGAAGTGGATAGCTCCTACAATGAGCAGTTCTTC. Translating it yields CAISGFEVDSSYNEQFF.

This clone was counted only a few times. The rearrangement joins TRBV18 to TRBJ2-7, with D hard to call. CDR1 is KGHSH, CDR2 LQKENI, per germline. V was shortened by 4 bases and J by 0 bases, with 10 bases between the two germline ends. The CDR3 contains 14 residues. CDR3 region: CASSRVRSSYEQYF. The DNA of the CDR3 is TGTGCCAGCTCACGAGTCAGGAGCTCCTACGAGCAGTACTTC.

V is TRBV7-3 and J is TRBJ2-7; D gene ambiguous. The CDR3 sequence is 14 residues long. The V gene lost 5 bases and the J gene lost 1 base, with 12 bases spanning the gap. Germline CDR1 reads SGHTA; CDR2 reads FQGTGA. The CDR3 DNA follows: TGTGCCAGCAGCGCTGACACGGTATCCTACGAGCAGTACTTC. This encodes CASSADTVSYEQYF.

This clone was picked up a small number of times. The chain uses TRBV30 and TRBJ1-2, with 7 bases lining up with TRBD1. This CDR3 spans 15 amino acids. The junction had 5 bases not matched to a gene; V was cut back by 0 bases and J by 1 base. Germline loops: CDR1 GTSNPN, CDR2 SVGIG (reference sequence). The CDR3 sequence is CAWSVLQGVNYGYTF. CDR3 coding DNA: TGTGCCTGGAGTGTACTCCAGGGGGTTAACTATGGCTACACCTTC.

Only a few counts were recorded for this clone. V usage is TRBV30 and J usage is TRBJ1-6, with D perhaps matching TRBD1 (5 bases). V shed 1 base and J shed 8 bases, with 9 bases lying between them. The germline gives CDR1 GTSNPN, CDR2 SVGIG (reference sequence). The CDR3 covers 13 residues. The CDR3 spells CAWSGQMDSPLHF. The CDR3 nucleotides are TGTGCCTGGAGTGGACAGATGGATTCACCCCTCCACTTT.

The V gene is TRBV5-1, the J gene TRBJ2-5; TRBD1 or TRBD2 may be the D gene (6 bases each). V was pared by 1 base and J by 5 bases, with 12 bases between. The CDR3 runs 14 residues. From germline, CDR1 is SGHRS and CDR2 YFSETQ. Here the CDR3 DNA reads TGCGCCAGCAGCTTGACGGGGGCAGAGGAGACCCAGTACTTC. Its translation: CASSLTGAEETQYF. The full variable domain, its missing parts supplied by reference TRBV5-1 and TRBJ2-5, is KAGVTQTPRYLIKTRGQQVTLSCSPISGHRSVSWYQQTPGQGLQFLFEYFSETQRNKGNFPGRFSGRQFSNSRSEMNVSTLELGDSALYLCASSLTGAEETQYFGPGTRLLVL.

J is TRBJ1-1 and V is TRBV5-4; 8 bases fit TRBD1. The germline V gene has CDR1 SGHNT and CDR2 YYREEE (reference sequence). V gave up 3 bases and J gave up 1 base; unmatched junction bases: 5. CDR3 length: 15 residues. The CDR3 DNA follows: TGTGCCAGCAGCTCCAGGGGGCAGGGGAACACTGAAGCTTTCTTT. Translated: CASSSRGQGNTEAFF.